This record looks at one TCR beta chain sequence and its context. The antigen remains unidentified. The record originates from a study of monozygotic twins with inflammatory bowel disease. The CDR3 is 14 residues long. Germline CDR1 and CDR2: LNHDA and SQIVND (reference sequence). Overall study findings and caveats: Fewer shared clonotypes with others were found in IBD patients than in healthy twins, especially with disease activity.

TCRdb processed the 5' RACE reads again and assigns one entry to each CDR3 protein, with no DNA. Its table records 350,000 to 550,000 distinct CDR3 sequences. The specimen was blood. The chain joins TRBV19 to TRBJ2-3; TCRdb designates TRBD2, a call that cannot be tested without DNA. The TCR comes from a human donor with ulcerative colitis or Crohn's disease, or a healthy co-twin of an affected twin (not recorded which). The CDR3 here is CASSWSGGVDTQYF.